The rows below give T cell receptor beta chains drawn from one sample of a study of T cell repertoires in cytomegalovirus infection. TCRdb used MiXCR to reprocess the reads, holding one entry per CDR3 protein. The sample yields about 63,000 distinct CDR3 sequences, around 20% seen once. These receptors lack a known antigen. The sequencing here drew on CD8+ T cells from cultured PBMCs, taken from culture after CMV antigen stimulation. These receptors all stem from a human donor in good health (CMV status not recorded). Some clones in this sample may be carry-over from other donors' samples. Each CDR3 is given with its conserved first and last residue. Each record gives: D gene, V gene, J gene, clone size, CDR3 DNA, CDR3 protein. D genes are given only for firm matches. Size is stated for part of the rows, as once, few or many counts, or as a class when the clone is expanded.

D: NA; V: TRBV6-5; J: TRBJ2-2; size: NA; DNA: TGTGCCAGCAGTTGGGGTAACACCGGGGAGCTGTTTTTT; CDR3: CASSWGNTGELFF
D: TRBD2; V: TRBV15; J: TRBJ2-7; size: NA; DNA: TGTGCCACCAGCAGCCCCCAGGGACTAGCGGGGGGGTACGAGCAGTACTTC; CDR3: CATSSPQGLAGGYEQYF
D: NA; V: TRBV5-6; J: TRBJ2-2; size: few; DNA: TGTGCCAGCAGCTTGGCGGTCTGGGGAAGTACCGGGGAGCTGTTTTTT; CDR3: CASSLAVWGSTGELFF
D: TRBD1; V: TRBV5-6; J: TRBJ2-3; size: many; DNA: TGTGCCAGCAGCGCAGGGGGCGCAGATACGCAGTATTTT; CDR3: CASSAGGADTQYF
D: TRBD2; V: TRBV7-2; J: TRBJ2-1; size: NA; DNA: TGTGCCAGCAGCATCCCCCGCCTAGCGGGAGACAATGAGCAGTTCTTC; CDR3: CASSIPRLAGDNEQFF
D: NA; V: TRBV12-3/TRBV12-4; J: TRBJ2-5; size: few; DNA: TGTGCCAGCAGTTTAGAAGTGCGGGACCCACAAGAGACCCAGTACTTC; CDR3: CASSLEVRDPQETQYF
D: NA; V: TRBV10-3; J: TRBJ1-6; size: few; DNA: TGTGCCATCAGCCCCGACGGGTTTAATTCACCCCTCCACTTT; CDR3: CAISPDGFNSPLHF
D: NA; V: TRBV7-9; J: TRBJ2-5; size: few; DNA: TGTGCCAGCAGCTTACTTACTAGTCAAGAGACCCAGTACTTC; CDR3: CASSLLTSQETQYF
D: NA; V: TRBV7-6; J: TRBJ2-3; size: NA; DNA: TGTGCCAGCAGCTTAGTGGACGGAGGAAACACAGATACGCAGTATTTT; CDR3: CASSLVDGGNTDTQYF
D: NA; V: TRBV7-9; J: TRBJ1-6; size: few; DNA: TGTGCCAGCAGCTCCCCCGTAGGGGAGGATAATTCACCCCTCCACTTT; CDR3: CASSSPVGEDNSPLHF
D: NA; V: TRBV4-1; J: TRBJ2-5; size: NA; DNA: TGCGCCAGCAGCCTACGAGCCGGCGGAACGCAAGAGACCCAGTACTTC; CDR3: CASSLRAGGTQETQYF
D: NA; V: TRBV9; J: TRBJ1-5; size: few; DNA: TGTGCCAGCAGCGTAGACGGACAGACCAACAATCAGCCCCAGCATTTT; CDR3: CASSVDGQTNNQPQHF
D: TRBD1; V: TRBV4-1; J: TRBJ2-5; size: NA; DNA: TGCGCCAGCAGCCTCACTATAGGACAGGAACAGACCCAGTACTTC; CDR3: CASSLTIGQEQTQYF
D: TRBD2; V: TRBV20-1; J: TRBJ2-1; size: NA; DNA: TGCAGTGCTAAGACTAGCGGGGGCCACAATGAGCAGTTCTTC; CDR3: CSAKTSGGHNEQFF
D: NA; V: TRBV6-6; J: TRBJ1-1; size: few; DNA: TGTGCCAGCAAGACCAGGGGCCTGAACACTGAAGCTTTCTTT; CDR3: CASKTRGLNTEAFF
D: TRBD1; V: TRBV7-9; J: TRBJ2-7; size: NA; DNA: TGTGCCAGCAGCCCGGACAGGGGGGACTACGAGCAGTACTTC; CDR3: CASSPDRGDYEQYF
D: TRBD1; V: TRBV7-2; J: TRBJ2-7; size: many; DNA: TGTGCCAGCAGCGACGGGACAGCCACCTACGAGCAGTACTTC; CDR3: CASSDGTATYEQYF
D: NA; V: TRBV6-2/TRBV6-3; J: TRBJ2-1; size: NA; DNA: TGTGCCAGCAGTTCCTTAGGCCAGGGGATCAATGAGCAGTTCTTC; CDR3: CASSSLGQGINEQFF
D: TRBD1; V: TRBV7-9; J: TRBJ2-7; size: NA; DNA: TGTGCCAGCAGCTCTCCCGGGACAGCTATCCACGAGCAGTACTTC; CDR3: CASSSPGTAIHEQYF
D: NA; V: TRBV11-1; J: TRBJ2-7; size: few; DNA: TGTGCCAGCAGCCTCCTGGAGGGGGAAACCTACGAGCAGTACTTC; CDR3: CASSLLEGETYEQYF
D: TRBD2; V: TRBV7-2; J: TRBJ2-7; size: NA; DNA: TGTGCCAGCAGCTTAGCTAGCGGGGGGACCCATTCCTCCTACGAGCAGTACTTC; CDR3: CASSLASGGTHSSYEQYF
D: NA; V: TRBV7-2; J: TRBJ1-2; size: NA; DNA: TGTGCCAGCAGTTCCAATCCGGGACACCACTATGGCTACACCTTC; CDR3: CASSSNPGHHYGYTF
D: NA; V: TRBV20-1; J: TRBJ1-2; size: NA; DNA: TGCAGTGTCAAAGACACTTACTATGGCTACACCTTC; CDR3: CSVKDTYYGYTF
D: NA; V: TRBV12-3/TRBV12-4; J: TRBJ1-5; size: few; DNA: TGTGCCAGCAGTTTGACAGGCGCAGGGCCCCAGCATTTT; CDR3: CASSLTGAGPQHF